This T cell receptor beta chain derives from a study of shared T cell receptors in the human thymus. Trimming stripped 3 bases from V and 5 bases from J, with 28 bases between. Germline loops: CDR1 LNHDA, CDR2 SQIVND (reference sequence). The CDR3 is made up of 19 amino acids. Using immunoSEQ multiplex PCR, the repertoire was profiled, and TCRdb retains in-frame clones only, with some absent. This sample has over 350,000 clones; approximately 95% occur once, and the top ten carry 0.015% to 0.025%. Material for sequencing was thymocytes. The chain recombines TRBV19 with TRBJ1-2; maybe TRBD1 (6 bases). This clonotype was obtained from a human donor. The CDR3 nucleotides are TGTGCCAGTAGTATCCAAGTGGGAGTGGGGGCAGGATGGCCATATGGCTACACCTTC. It codes for CASSIQVGVGAGWPYGYTF.